This is a list of T cell receptor beta chains from one sample in a study of cytomegalovirus exposure and HLA in healthy donors. Sequencing was performed with immunoSEQ multiplex PCR; in TCRdb, only in-frame clones are kept and a portion is missing. The repertoire holds 90,000 to 150,000 clones, under 85% seen once, with less than 4% in the top ten. The sample consisted of PBMCs. The receptors were sampled from a human donor in good health. CDR3s include the opening cysteine and the closing phenylalanine or tryptophan. A D gene is named only where the DNA matches it firmly. Clone size appears in some rows only: once, few, many, or a class for an expanded clone.

TRBD2	TRBJ2-1	few	TRBV28	15	CASSRTSGFYNEQFF	TGTGCCAGCAGCCGGACTAGCGGGTTTTACAATGAGCAGTTCTTC
-	TRBJ1-5	-	TRBV2	15	CASSVAGASNQPQHF	TGTGCCAGCAGTGTAGCGGGGGCTAGCAATCAGCCCCAGCATTTT
-	TRBJ1-4	-	TRBV6-5	14	CASREPGKNEKLFF	TGTGCCAGCAGGGAGCCGGGGAAGAACGAAAAACTGTTTTTT
-	TRBJ2-2	-	TRBV9	16	CASSVGGQVNTGELFF	TGTGCCAGCAGCGTAGGAGGGCAGGTTAACACCGGGGAGCTGTTTTTT
-	TRBJ2-3	few	TRBV7-9	15	CASSLVPGTTDTQYF	TGTGCCAGCAGCTTAGTTCCGGGAACCACAGATACGCAGTATTTT
-	TRBJ1-2	-	TRBV29-1	15	CSVEDQVASNYGYTF	TGCAGCGTTGAAGATCAAGTAGCTTCGAACTATGGCTACACCTTC
-	TRBJ2-6	few	TRBV19	16	CASSIAGAAGANVLTF	TGTGCCAGTAGTATAGCTGGGGCTGCGGGGGCCAACGTCCTGACTTTC
-	TRBJ2-3	-	TRBV9	13	CASSVSDRDTQYF	TGTGCCAGCAGCGTAAGCGACAGGGATACGCAGTATTTT
TRBD1	TRBJ2-7	once	TRBV7-3	15	CASSQRGTGGYEQYF	TGTGCCAGCAGCCAAAGGGGCACAGGGGGATACGAGCAGTACTTC
TRBD2	TRBJ2-3	-	TRBV28	18	CASSSPGTSGGVWDTQYF	TGTGCCAGCAGTTCACCCGGGACTAGCGGTGGAGTATGGGATACGCAGTATTTT